The entry below gives a single T cell receptor (beta chain) sequence along with its context. A junction boundary mismatches the germline segment, possibly from a read error. This CDR3 is 14 amino acids long. Per the germline V gene, CDR1 is WNHNN and CDR2 is SYGVQD (reference sequence). TCRdb keeps only in-frame clones here, not all; method: immunoSEQ multiplex PCR. The table lists about 2.1 million clones, 93% of them singletons. The sample belongs to a study of shared clonotypes between healthy human individuals. CD45RO negativity and positive selection for CCR7 defined naive CD8 cells, a population that excluded terminally differentiated effector memory CD45RA+ cells.

J is TRBJ2-7 and V is TRBV10-1; 8 bases are shared with TRBD1. The sequencing sample was made of naive CD8+ T cells from PBMCs. This clonotype was sampled from a man aged 18-30 years in good health. Some clones in this sample may be carry-over from other donors' samples. The CDR3 sequence: CASSESLVQGARHF. The CDR3 nucleotides are TGCGCCAGCAGTGAGAGTTTAGTCCAGGGGGCGCGTCACTTC.